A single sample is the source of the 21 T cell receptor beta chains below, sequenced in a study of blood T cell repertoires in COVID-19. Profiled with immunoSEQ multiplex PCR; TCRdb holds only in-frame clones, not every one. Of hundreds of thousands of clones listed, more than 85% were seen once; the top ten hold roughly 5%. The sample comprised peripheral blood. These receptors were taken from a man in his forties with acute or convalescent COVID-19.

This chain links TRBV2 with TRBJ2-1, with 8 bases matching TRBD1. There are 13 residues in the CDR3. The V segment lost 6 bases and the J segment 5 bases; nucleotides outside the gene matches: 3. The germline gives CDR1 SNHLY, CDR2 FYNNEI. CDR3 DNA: TGTGCCAGCAGCGGGACAGGCAACAATGAGCAGTTCTTC. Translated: CASSGTGNNEQFF.

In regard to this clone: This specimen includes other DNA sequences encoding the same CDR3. CDR3 in amino acids: CASSLSGGYEQYF. The CDR3 nucleotides are TGCGCCAGCAGCTTGTCTGGAGGGTACGAGCAGTACTTC. This chain links TRBV5-1 with TRBJ2-7; perhaps TRBD2 as D (6 bases). The V end was cut by 1 base, the J end by 4 bases, with 9 bases between. The CDR3 covers 13 residues. Germline loops: CDR1 SGHRS, CDR2 YFSETQ.

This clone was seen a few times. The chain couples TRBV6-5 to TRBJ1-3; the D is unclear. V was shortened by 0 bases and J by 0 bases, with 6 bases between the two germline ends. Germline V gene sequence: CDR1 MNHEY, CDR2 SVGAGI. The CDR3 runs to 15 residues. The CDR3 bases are TGTGCCAGCAGTTACTCGGCCGACTCTGGAAACACCATATATTTT. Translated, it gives CASSYSADSGNTIYF.

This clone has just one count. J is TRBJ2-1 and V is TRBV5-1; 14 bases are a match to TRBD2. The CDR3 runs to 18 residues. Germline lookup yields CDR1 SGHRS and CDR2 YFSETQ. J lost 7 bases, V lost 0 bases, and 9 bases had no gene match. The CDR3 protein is CASSLAGTSGGGRNEQFF. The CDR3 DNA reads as TGCGCCAGCAGCTTGGCGGGGACTAGCGGGGGAGGGCGGAATGAGCAGTTCTTC.

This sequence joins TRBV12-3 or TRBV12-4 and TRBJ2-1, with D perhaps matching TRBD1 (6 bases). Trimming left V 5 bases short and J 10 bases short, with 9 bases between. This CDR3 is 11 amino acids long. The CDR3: CASSRDIEQFF. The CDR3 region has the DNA TGTGCCAGCAGTCGGGACATCGAGCAGTTCTTC.

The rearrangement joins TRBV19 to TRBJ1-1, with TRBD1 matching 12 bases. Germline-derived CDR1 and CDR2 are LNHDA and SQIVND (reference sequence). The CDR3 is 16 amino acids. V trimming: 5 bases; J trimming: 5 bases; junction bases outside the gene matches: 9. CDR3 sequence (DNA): TGTGCCAGTAGTCCCGGGACAGGGGGCTGGATGACTGAAGCTTTCTTT. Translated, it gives CASSPGTGGWMTEAFF. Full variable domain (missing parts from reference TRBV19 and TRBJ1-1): DGGITQSPKYLFRKEGQNVTLSCEQNLNHDAMYWYRQDPGQGLRLIYYSQIVNDFQKGDIAEGYSVSREKKESFPLTVTSAQKNPTAFYLCASSPGTGGWMTEAFFGQGTRLTVV.

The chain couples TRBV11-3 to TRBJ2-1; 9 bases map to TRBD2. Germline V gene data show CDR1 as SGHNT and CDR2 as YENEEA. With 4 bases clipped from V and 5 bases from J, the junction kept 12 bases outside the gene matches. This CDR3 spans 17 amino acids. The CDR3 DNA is TGTGCCAGCAGCTCGAGGAGAAGCGGGGGGAAACACAATGAGCAGTTCTTC. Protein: CASSSRRSGGKHNEQFF.

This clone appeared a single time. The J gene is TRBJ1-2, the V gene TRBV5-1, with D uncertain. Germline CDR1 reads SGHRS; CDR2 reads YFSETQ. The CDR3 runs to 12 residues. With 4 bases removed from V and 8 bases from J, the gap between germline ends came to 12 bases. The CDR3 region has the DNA TGCGCCAGCAGCCTGACAAGCGGAGGCTACACCTTC. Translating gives CASSLTSGGYTF.

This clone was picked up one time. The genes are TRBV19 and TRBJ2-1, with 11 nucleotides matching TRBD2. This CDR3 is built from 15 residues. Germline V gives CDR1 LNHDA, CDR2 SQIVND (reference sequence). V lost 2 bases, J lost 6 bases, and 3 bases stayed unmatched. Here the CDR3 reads CASSIIAGGRNEQFF. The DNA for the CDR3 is TGTGCCAGTAGTATAATAGCGGGGGGGCGCAATGAGCAGTTCTTC. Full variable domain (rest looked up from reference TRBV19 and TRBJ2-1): DGGITQSPKYLFRKEGQNVTLSCEQNLNHDAMYWYRQDPGQGLRLIYYSQIVNDFQKGDIAEGYSVSREKKESFPLTVTSAQKNPTAFYLCASSIIAGGRNEQFFGPGTRLTVL.

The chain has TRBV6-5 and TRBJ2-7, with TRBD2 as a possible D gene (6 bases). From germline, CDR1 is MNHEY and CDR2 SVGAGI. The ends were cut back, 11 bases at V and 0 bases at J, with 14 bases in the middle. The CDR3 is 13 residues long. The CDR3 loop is CASAGGASYEQYF. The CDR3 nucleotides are TGTGCCTCCGCGGGCGGGGCCTCCTACGAGCAGTACTTC.

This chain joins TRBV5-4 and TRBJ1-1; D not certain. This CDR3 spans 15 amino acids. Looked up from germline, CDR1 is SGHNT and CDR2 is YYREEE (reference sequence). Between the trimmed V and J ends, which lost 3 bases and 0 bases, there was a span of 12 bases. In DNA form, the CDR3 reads TGTGCCAGCAGCTGGGCCCCCCAAATGAACACTGAAGCTTTCTTT. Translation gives CASSWAPQMNTEAFF.

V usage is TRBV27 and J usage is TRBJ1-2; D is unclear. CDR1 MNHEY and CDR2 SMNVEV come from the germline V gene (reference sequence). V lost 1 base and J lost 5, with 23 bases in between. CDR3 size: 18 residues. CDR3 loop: CASSLYGPSPLPIYGYTF. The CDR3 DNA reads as TGTGCCAGCAGTTTATATGGGCCCTCACCGCTACCAATTTATGGCTACACCTTC.

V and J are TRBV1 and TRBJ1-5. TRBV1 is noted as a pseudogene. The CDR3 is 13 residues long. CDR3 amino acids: CTSSQDRGQPQHF. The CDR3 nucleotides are TGCACCAGCAGCCAAGATCGGGGTCAGCCCCAGCATTTT.

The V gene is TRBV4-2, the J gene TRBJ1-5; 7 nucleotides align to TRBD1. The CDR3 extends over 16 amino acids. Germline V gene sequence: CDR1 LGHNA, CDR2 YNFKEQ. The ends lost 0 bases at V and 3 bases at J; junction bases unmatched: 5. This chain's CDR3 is CASSQEFTGVNQPQHF. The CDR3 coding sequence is TGTGCCAGCAGCCAAGAATTTACAGGGGTCAATCAGCCCCAGCATTTT.

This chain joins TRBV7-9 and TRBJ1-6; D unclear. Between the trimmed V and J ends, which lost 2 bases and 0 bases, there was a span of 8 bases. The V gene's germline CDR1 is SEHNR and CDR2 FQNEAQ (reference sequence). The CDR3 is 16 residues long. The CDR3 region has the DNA TGTGCCAGCAGCTTAATCACCAGCTCCTATAATTCACCCCTCCACTTT. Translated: CASSLITSSYNSPLHF.

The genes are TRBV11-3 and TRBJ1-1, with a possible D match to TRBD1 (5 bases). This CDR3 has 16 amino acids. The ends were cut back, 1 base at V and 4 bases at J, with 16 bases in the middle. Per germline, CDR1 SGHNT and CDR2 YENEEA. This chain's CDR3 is CASSLGGDRGATEAFF. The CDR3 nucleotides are TGTGCCAGCAGCTTAGGGGGGGATCGAGGGGCCACTGAAGCTTTCTTT.

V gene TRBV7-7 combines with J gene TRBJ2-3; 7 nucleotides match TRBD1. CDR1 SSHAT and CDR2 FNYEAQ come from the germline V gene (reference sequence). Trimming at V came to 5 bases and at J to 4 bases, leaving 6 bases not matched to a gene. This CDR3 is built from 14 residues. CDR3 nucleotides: TGTGCCAGCAGCCCCGACAGGGTTGCAGATACGCAGTATTTT. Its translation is CASSPDRVADTQYF.

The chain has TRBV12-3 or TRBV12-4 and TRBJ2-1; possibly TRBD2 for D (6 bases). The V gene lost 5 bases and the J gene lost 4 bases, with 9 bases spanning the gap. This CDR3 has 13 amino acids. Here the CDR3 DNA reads TGTGCCAGCAGTCCTAGCGAGTACAATGAGCAGTTCTTC. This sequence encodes CASSPSEYNEQFF.

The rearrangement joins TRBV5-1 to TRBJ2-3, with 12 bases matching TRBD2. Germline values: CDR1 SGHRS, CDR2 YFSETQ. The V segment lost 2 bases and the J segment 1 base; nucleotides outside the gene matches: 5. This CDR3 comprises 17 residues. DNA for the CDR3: TGCGCCAGCAGCTTTAGACTAGCGGGGGCGGGCACAGATACGCAGTATTTT. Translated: CASSFRLAGAGTDTQYF. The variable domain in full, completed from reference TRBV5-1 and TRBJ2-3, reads KAGVTQTPRYLIKTRGQQVTLSCSPISGHRSVSWYQQTPGQGLQFLFEYFSETQRNKGNFPGRFSGRQFSNSRSEMNVSTLELGDSALYLCASSFRLAGAGTDTQYFGPGTRLTVL.

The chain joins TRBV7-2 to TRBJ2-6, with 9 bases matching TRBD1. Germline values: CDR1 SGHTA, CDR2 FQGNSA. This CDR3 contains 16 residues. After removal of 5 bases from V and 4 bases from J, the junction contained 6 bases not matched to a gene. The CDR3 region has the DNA TGTGCCAGCAGCCATCGACAGGGGGTGGGGGCCAACGTCCTGACTTTC. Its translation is CASSHRQGVGANVLTF.

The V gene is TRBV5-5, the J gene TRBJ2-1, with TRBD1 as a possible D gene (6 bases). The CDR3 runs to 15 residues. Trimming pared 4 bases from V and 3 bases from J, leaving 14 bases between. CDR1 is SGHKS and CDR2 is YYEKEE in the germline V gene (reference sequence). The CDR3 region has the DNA TGTGCCAGCAGCCCTACAGGGTCCCGCTACAATGAGCAGTTCTTC. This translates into CASSPTGSRYNEQFF.